This is a list of T cell receptor beta chains from one sample in a study of blood T cells in healthy people across ages. Each CDR3 protein gets one entry after TCRdb re-called the 5' RACE reads with MiXCR. The table includes around 1.7 million distinct CDR3 sequences, approximately 28% detected once. Sequences were obtained from blood. These TCRs come from a woman aged 25 to 39 in good health. Both conserved end residues are part of each CDR3. A D gene is named only where the DNA matches it firmly. Rows may omit the clone size; those that give it use once, few, many or a size class.

J gene | clone size | V gene | D gene | CDR3 DNA | CDR3 protein
TRBJ1-2 | many | TRBV15 | TRBD1 | TGTGCCACCAGCGTTAACCGGGACAGGGGGGTTAACTATGGCTACACCTTC | CATSVNRDRGVNYGYTF
TRBJ2-7 | few | TRBV3-1 | TRBD1 | TGTGCCAGCAGCCAAGATTCGGGGACAGGAGAGCAGTACTTC | CASSQDSGTGEQYF
TRBJ2-3 | few | TRBV6-2/TRBV6-3 | TRBD1 | TGTGCCAGCAGCCCGACAGGGGGCGCGGATACGCAGTATTTT | CASSPTGGADTQYF
TRBJ1-1 | few | TRBV6-5 | TRBD1 | TGTGCCAGCAGCCACGGAGCAGGGGGCGGTAGCACTGAAGCTTTCTTT | CASSHGAGGGSTEAFF
TRBJ2-3 | many | TRBV9 | - | TGTGCCAGCAGCGTAGAACGCGTGGATACGCAGTATTTT | CASSVERVDTQYF
TRBJ2-7 | few | TRBV12-3/TRBV12-4 | TRBD2 | TGTGCCAGCAGTTTATTGGGGACTACCGGCTACGAGCAGTACTTC | CASSLLGTTGYEQYF
TRBJ2-5 | - | TRBV7-9 | TRBD1 | TGTGCCAGCAGCTCACTATTCTCAGGGGGCCTCGGAGAGACCCAGTACTTC | CASSSLFSGGLGETQYF
TRBJ2-2 | few | TRBV5-1 | - | TGCGCCAGCAGCCAGGGGGGCTACACCGGGGAGCTGTTTTTT | CASSQGGYTGELFF
TRBJ2-3 | - | TRBV5-5 | - | TGTGCCAGCAGCTTGGGCCACGCGGCAGATACGCAGTATTTT | CASSLGHAADTQYF
TRBJ1-2 | few | TRBV12-3/TRBV12-4 | - | TGTGCCAGCAGTTGGGAAGTCACAGGTAGCTATGGCTACACCTTC | CASSWEVTGSYGYTF
TRBJ1-2 | - | TRBV2 | - | TGTGCCAGCAGCAGTGACAGCCAGGGCATCTACACCTTC | CASSSDSQGIYTF
TRBJ2-3 | - | TRBV7-2 | - | TGTGCCAGCAGCCCAAGCGGCACAGATATGCAGTATTTT | CASSPSGTDMQYF
TRBJ2-5 | many | TRBV3-1 | - | TGTGCCAGCAGCCAAGGGGTTGTCGAAGAGACCCAGTACTTC | CASSQGVVEETQYF
TRBJ1-2 | - | TRBV7-2 | TRBD1 | TGTGCCAGCAGCGCCACGACAGGGACGGATTCGCGTGGCTACACCTTC | CASSATTGTDSRGYTF
TRBJ2-4 | - | TRBV18 | - | TGTGCCAGCTCGGCGGACAGCCAAAACATTCAGTACTTC | CASSADSQNIQYF
TRBJ2-7 | few | TRBV12-3/TRBV12-4 | TRBD2 | TGTGCCAGCACCCAAAGGGGCGGGAGAGTTTACGAGCAGTACTTC | CASTQRGGRVYEQYF
TRBJ2-7 | many | TRBV7-6 | - | TGTGCCAGCAGCTTAGGCCGGGACGTTCCATCCTACGAGCAGTACTTC | CASSLGRDVPSYEQYF
TRBJ1-5 | - | TRBV20-1 | - | TGCAGTGCTAGAGCCGGGCAGGGAAGCAATCAGCCCCAGCATTTT | CSARAGQGSNQPQHF
TRBJ1-1 | - | TRBV20-1 | - | TGCAGCGGCAAAGGGACCGCTGAAGCTTTCTTT | CSGKGTAEAFF
TRBJ2-2 | few | TRBV12-3/TRBV12-4 | TRBD1 | TGTGCCAGCAGTAACAGGGGGCCAACCGGGGAGCTGTTTTTT | CASSNRGPTGELFF
TRBJ2-4 | - | TRBV5-1 | - | TGCGCCAGCAGCGGGGGAGACAGGTCCTGGGGGTACAATGAGCAGTACTTC | CASSGGDRSWGYNEQYF
TRBJ2-7 | few | TRBV5-1 | TRBD2 | TGCGCCAGCAGCTTCGAACGACCAGCGGGAGAGGGAGAGCAGTACTTC | CASSFERPAGEGEQYF
TRBJ2-4 | - | TRBV5-1 | - | TGCGCCAGCAGCTTGGAAAGGGGGTCTCTGTCGGACATTCAGTACTTC | CASSLERGSLSDIQYF
TRBJ1-1 | few | TRBV10-3 | - | TGTGCCATCAGTGAACCCGGGCGGAACACTGAAGCTTTCTTT | CAISEPGRNTEAFF
TRBJ2-1 | - | TRBV13 | TRBD1 | TGTGCCAGCAGCTCTTGGGGGACAGGGGGGAATTATGAGCAGTTCTTC | CASSSWGTGGNYEQFF
TRBJ2-7 | - | TRBV13 | TRBD1 | TGTGCCAGCAGCCCAGAGGGACAGGGAGCCGAGCAGTACTTC | CASSPEGQGAEQYF
TRBJ2-1 | many | TRBV5-1 | TRBD2 | TGCGCCAGCAGCTTCGGCCCCATAACTAGCGGGAGAGGTAATGAGCAGTTCTTC | CASSFGPITSGRGNEQFF
TRBJ2-5 | - | TRBV25-1 | - | TGTGCCAGCAGTGAATCGGGCCACAAGGGATCCCATCTCAGCGATGAGCAGTACTTC | CASSESGHKGSHLSDEQYF
TRBJ1-5 | few | TRBV7-9 | TRBD1 | TGTGCCAGCAGCCCAACAGGGGCCAGTAGCAATCAGCCCCAGCATTTT | CASSPTGASSNQPQHF
TRBJ1-4 | few | TRBV18 | TRBD1 | TGTGCCGGCTCCCGAGAGCGATCCGGGACAGGCGATAGAAAACTGTTTTTT | CAGSRERSGTGDRKLFF
TRBJ2-7 | few | TRBV15 | TRBD2 | TGTGCCACCAGCCGTCGGACCGGGACTAGTTACTACGAGCAGTACTTC | CATSRRTGTSYYEQYF
TRBJ1-1 | - | TRBV29-1 | - | TGCAGCGTGAGGGAGAGGGCTGGAGCTTTCTTT | CSVRERAGAFF
TRBJ1-1 | few | TRBV6-2/TRBV6-3 | - | TGTGCCAGCAGTTATAACGGCATGAACACTGAAGCTTTCTTT | CASSYNGMNTEAFF
TRBJ2-5 | many | TRBV5-1 | - | TGCGCCAGCAGCCCCGGCGCAGGGACGGGCCAAGAGACCCAGTACTTC | CASSPGAGTGQETQYF
TRBJ2-1 | - | TRBV29-1 | - | TGCAGCGTTCGAATGGGAGGTAGAGAGCAGTTCTTC | CSVRMGGREQFF
TRBJ1-6 | - | TRBV6-1 | TRBD1 | TGTGCCAGCAGTGAATCGGGACAGGGTCGTTCACCCCTCCACTTT | CASSESGQGRSPLHF
TRBJ2-7 | many | TRBV29-1 | - | TGCAGCGCTCAAGACAGCTACGAGCAGTACTTC | CSAQDSYEQYF
TRBJ1-5 | - | TRBV24-1 | - | TGTGCCACCAGTGATTCTAAAGGGACACTAGGCCTTGTAGGGAATCAGCCCCAGCATTTT | CATSDSKGTLGLVGNQPQHF
TRBJ2-2 | - | TRBV5-1 | TRBD2 | TGCGCCAGCAGCTTCACGGGGGGGAACACCGGGGAGCTGTTTTTT | CASSFTGGNTGELFF
TRBJ2-7 | - | TRBV7-3 | - | TGTGCCAGCAGCTTAACAGGCGCGGAGGCCCGCTACGAGCAGTACTTC | CASSLTGAEARYEQYF
TRBJ2-3 | many | TRBV20-1 | - | TGCAGTGCTAGCCCCGGCAGCAATAGAGATACGCAGTATTTT | CSASPGSNRDTQYF
TRBJ2-1 | many | TRBV12-3/TRBV12-4 | - | TGTGCCAGCAGTTCCCTACGGAATAACAATGAGCAGTTCTTC | CASSSLRNNNEQFF
TRBJ2-7 | many | TRBV20-1 | TRBD1 | TGCAGTGCTATGCTCCGGGACAGGGCTTACGAGCAGTACTTC | CSAMLRDRAYEQYF
TRBJ2-7 | few | TRBV4-1 | - | TGCGCCAGCAGCCAACAGGAATTCTACGAGCAGTACTTC | CASSQQEFYEQYF
TRBJ2-5 | many | TRBV10-3 | - | TGTGCCATCAAGGCTAGGGCCCAAGAGACCCAGTACTTC | CAIKARAQETQYF
TRBJ2-4 | - | TRBV7-9 | TRBD2 | TGTGCCAGCAATGGCGGGGGGGGCTCCAAAAACATTCAGTACTTC | CASNGGGGSKNIQYF
TRBJ2-7 | few | TRBV7-2 | TRBD1 | TGTGCCAGCAGCTTAGCGGACAGGACCTACGAGCAGTACTTC | CASSLADRTYEQYF
TRBJ1-5 | few | TRBV7-9 | - | TGTGCCAGCAGCTTAGCTGAAAATCGGCCCCAGCATTTT | CASSLAENRPQHF
TRBJ2-5 | - | TRBV11-2 | - | TGTGCCAGCAGCCACAGTGGCGCAAGGGAGCAGTACTTC | CASSHSGAREQYF
TRBJ2-7 | - | TRBV5-6 | - | TGTGCCAGCAGCTTGGGGCGGTCGGGTTTTCTCTACGAGCAGTACTTC | CASSLGRSGFLYEQYF
TRBJ2-1 | - | TRBV4-1 | - | TGCGCCAGCAGCCCCGGCGGGTCAGGCAGCGGCTCCTACAATGAGCAGTTCTTC | CASSPGGSGSGSYNEQFF